Listed below are T cell receptor beta chains from one sample, sequenced in a study of monozygotic twins with inflammatory bowel disease. After re-calling the 5' RACE reads, TCRdb lists one entry per CDR3 protein, DNA absent. This repertoire includes around 200,000 distinct CDR3 sequences. Specimen: blood. The source of these receptors is a human donor with ulcerative colitis or Crohn's disease, or a healthy co-twin of an affected twin (not recorded which). The CDR3 runs from the conserved cysteine through the conserved F or W.

V gene	J gene	CDR3 protein
TRBV20-1	TRBJ2-3	CSARATSGTTDTQYF
TRBV5-1	TRBJ2-3	CASSLAGRESTDTQYF
TRBV10-3	TRBJ1-5	CAISETGGAKGQPQHF
TRBV5-1	TRBJ1-1	CASSLMGAPNTEAFF
TRBV12-3/TRBV12-4	TRBJ2-3	CASSPLAGASDTQYF
TRBV20-1	TRBJ1-5	CSAWGVGNQPQHF
TRBV20-1	TRBJ2-7	CSARVEWGSSYEQYF
TRBV12-3/TRBV12-4	TRBJ1-3	CASSYRGGNTIYF
TRBV15	TRBJ1-5	CATSRDRPSSGNQPQHF
TRBV20-1	TRBJ1-2	CSARSFEDRALKYGYTF
TRBV27	TRBJ2-7	CASSSPQRQASLNF
TRBV12-3/TRBV12-4	TRBJ1-5	CASSEAGTEGDQPQHF
TRBV6-1	TRBJ1-1	CASSEPRGNTEAFF
TRBV5-1	TRBJ2-1	CASSFVLPPIPYNEQFF
TRBV6-5	TRBJ2-7	CASSYLSGAYEQYF
TRBV20-1	TRBJ1-1	CSPRGGRNTEAFF
TRBV7-2	TRBJ1-4	CASGLPEKLFF
TRBV12-3/TRBV12-4	TRBJ2-3	CATAGVRKGLSTDTQYF
TRBV3-1	TRBJ1-4	CASSHRPPVGEKLFF
TRBV20-1	TRBJ2-7	CSAPGGISYEQYF
TRBV12-3/TRBV12-4	TRBJ1-5	CASTKGQSGPQHF
TRBV12-3/TRBV12-4	TRBJ2-1	CASSSGLAAGDEQFF
TRBV5-1	TRBJ2-1	CASSLGGAENYNEQFF
TRBV20-1	TRBJ2-7	CSARSGVEWGEQYF
TRBV15	TRBJ1-1	CATSNFDREAFF
TRBV14	TRBJ2-1	CASSHIRYNEQFF
TRBV12-3/TRBV12-4	TRBJ2-5	CASSLVGNGETQYF
TRBV18	TRBJ2-5	CASSPQDTPTETQYF
TRBV12-3/TRBV12-4	TRBJ1-5	CASRAGFPNQPQHF
TRBV7-2	TRBJ1-2	CASSLVVGGHGYTF
TRBV6-5	TRBJ1-2	CASSYSATNYGYTF
TRBV7-6	TRBJ2-1	CASSFLSSTYNEQFF
TRBV12-3/TRBV12-4	TRBJ1-3	CASSLHSGNTIYF
TRBV14	TRBJ1-1	CASSQARGAAFF
TRBV6-1	TRBJ2-1	CASSESRGNEQFF
TRBV10-3	TRBJ1-2	CAISDSGYGYTF
TRBV7-3	TRBJ2-3	CASSLTLAGAPTDTQYF
TRBV5-1	TRBJ2-1	CASSLERGHEQFF
TRBV20-1	TRBJ1-2	CSAGTTFGPGGYTF
TRBV18	TRBJ1-1	CASSPWDRASNTEAFF
TRBV20-1	TRBJ2-7	CSARGGHSSSYEQYF
TRBV6-1	TRBJ1-2	CASTRAGNDVGYTF
TRBV5-1	TRBJ1-6	CASSWGTGRNSPLHF
TRBV11-2	TRBJ2-1	CASSLNSRGSPYNEQFF
TRBV11-2	TRBJ1-4	CASSLGTGGKDEKLFF
TRBV20-1	TRBJ1-4	CSASPMGTGVDEKLFF
TRBV7-3	TRBJ1-6	CASSFDGNSPLHF
TRBV29-1	TRBJ1-1	CSVAERGNTEAFF
TRBV6-1	TRBJ1-6	CASSRGTGPSPLHF
TRBV5-1	TRBJ2-1	CASSQPGSHEQFF
TRBV7-2	TRBJ2-1	CASSLTRAYNEQFF
TRBV3-1	TRBJ1-1	CASSYRTGAEGAFF
TRBV5-1	TRBJ2-5	CASSLKQETQYF
TRBV6-6	TRBJ2-4	CASSYAQGAIQYF